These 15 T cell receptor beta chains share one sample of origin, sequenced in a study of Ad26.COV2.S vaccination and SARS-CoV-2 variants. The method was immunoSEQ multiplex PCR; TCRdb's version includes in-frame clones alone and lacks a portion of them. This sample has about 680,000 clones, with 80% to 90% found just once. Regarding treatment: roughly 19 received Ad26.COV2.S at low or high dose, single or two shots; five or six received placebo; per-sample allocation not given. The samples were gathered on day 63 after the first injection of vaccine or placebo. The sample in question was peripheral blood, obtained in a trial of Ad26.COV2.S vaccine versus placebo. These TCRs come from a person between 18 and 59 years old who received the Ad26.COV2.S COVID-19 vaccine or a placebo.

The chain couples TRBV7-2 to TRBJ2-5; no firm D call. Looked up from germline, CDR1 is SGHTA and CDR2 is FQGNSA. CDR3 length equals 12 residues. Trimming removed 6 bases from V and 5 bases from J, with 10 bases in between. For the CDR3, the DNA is TGTGCCAGCAGTGTAGCCCGGGAGACCCAGTACTTC. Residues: CASSVARETQYF.

CDR3 sequence (DNA): TGTGCCAGAAGCTTGTCAGAGAACACTGAAGCTTTCTTT. Amino acid sequence: CARSLSENTEAFF. V is TRBV5-3 and J is TRBJ1-1; D unresolved. TRBV5-3 is an open reading frame, and its role is uncertain. This CDR3 has 13 residues. Trimming took off 1 base at V and 1 base at J, with 5 bases between the two ends.

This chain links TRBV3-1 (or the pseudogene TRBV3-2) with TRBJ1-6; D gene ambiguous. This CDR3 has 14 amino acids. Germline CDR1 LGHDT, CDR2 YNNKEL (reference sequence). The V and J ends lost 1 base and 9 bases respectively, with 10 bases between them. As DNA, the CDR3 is TGTGCCAGCAGCCAAGGAGCTGTAAGTTCACCCCTCCACTTT. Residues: CASSQGAVSSPLHF.

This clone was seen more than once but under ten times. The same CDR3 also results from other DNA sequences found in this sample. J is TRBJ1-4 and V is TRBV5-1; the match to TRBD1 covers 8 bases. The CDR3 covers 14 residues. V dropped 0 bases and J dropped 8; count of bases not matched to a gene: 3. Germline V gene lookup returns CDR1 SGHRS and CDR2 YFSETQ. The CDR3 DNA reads TGCGCCAGCAGCTTGGGACAGGGGAACGAAAAACTGTTTTTT. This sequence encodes CASSLGQGNEKLFF. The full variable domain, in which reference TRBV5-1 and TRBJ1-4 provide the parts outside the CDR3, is KAGVTQTPRYLIKTRGQQVTLSCSPISGHRSVSWYQQTPGQGLQFLFEYFSETQRNKGNFPGRFSGRQFSNSRSEMNVSTLELGDSALYLCASSLGQGNEKLFFGSGTQLSVL.

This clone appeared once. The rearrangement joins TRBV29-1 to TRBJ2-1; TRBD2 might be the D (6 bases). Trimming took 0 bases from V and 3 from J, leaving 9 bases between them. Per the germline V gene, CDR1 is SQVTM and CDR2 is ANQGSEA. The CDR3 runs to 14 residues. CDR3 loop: CSVEDPDYYNEQFF. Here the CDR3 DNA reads TGCAGCGTTGAAGATCCGGACTACTACAATGAGCAGTTCTTC.

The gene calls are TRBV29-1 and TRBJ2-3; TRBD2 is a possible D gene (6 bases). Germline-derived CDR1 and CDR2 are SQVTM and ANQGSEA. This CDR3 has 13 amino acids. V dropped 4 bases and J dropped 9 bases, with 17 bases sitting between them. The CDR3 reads CSVARDSARTQYF. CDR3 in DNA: TGCAGCGTTGCCCGGGACTCTGCCCGCACGCAGTATTTT.

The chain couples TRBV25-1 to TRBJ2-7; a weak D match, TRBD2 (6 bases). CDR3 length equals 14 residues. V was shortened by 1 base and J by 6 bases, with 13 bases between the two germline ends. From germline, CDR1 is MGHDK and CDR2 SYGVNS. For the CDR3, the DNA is TGTGCCAGCAGTGAATCCCGGCCCGGGGGCGAGCAGTACTTC. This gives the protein CASSESRPGGEQYF.

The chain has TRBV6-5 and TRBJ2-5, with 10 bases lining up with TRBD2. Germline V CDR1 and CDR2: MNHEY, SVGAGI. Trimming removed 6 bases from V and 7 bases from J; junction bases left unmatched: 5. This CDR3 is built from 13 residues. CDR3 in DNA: TGTGCCAGCAGAAGGACTAGCGGTGGGACCCAGTACTTC. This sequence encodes CASRRTSGGTQYF.

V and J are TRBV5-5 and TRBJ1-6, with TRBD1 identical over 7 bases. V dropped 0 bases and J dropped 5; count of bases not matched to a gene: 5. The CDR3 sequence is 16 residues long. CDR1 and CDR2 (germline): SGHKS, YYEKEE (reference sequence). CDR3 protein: CASSLVPGTDNSPLHF. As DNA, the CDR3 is TGTGCCAGCAGCTTGGTTCCGGGGACAGATAATTCACCCCTCCACTTT.

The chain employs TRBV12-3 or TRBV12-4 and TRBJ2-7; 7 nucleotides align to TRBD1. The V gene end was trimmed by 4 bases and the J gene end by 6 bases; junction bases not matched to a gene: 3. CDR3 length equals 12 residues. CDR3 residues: CASSSRGPEQYF. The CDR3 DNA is TGTGCCAGCAGTTCTAGGGGGCCCGAGCAGTACTTC.

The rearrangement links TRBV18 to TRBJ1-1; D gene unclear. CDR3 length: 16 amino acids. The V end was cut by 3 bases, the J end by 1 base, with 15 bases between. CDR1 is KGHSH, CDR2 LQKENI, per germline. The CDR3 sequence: CASSPFDPKGNTEAFF. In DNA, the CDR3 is TGTGCCAGCTCACCCTTCGACCCCAAAGGGAACACTGAAGCTTTCTTT.

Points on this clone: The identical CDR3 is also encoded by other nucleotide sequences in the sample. The CDR3 sequence is CAWSVRGTGELFF. In nucleotides, the CDR3 is TGTGCCTGGAGTGTTCGGGGCACCGGGGAGCTGTTTTTT. J is TRBJ2-2 and V is TRBV30, with a weak D call TRBD2 (5 bases). The CDR3 runs to 13 residues. Germline CDR1 and CDR2: GTSNPN and SVGIG (reference sequence). V was trimmed by 0 bases and J by 4 bases, leaving 6 bases between them.

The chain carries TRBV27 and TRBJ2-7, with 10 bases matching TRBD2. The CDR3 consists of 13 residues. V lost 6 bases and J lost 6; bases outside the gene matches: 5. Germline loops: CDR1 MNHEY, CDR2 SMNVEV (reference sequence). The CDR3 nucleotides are TGTGCCAGCAGAGGAGCGGGAGGGCGCGAGCAGTACTTC. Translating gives CASRGAGGREQYF.

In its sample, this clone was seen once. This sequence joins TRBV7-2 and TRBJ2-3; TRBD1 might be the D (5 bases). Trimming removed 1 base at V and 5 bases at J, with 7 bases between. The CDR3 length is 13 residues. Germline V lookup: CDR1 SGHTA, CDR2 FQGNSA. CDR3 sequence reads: CASSLGRGDTQYF. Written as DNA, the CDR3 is TGTGCCAGCAGCTTAGGAAGGGGAGATACGCAGTATTTT. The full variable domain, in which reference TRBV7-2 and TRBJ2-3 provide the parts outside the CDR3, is GAGVSQSPSNKVTEKGKDVELRCDPISGHTALYWYRQSLGQGLEFLIYFQGNSAPDKSGLPSDRFSAERTGGSVSTLTIQRTQQEDSAVYLCASSLGRGDTQYFGPGTRLTVL.

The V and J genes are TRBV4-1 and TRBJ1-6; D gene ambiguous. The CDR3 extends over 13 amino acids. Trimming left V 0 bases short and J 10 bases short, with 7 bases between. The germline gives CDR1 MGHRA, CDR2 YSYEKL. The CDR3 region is CASSQEPRSPLHF. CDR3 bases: TGCGCCAGCAGCCAAGAGCCTCGATCACCCCTCCACTTT.